The 27 T cell receptor beta chains presented below share a single source sample, sequenced in a study of T cell responses to AZD1222 COVID-19 vaccine (dated by TCRdb to the early 2020s). The library came from the immunoSEQ multiplex PCR assay. In its TCRdb copy, this immuneACCESS table keeps in-frame sequences only and misses some clones. Where compared with another copy, unresolved V genes explain less than half of these, and the others have no known cause. The sample table lists approximately 79,000 clones, 65% to 90% of them with a count of one. The ten most abundant clones make up roughly 7.9% of the sample. Interpreted using the paper, the time point label stands for: baseline before first vaccination. The material sequenced was peripheral blood, taken on day 0 of AZD1222 vaccination. Receptor source: an adult in good health.

The chain recombines TRBV28 with TRBJ2-1, with D perhaps matching TRBD1 or TRBD2 (6 bases each). The CDR3 is made up of 14 amino acids. Trimming stripped 4 bases from V and 5 bases from J, with 12 bases between. Germline CDR1 reads MDHEN; CDR2 reads SYDVKM. CDR3 nucleotide sequence: TGTGCCAGCAGTTATGGCGGGACAAACAATGAGCAGTTCTTC. This codes for CASSYGGTNNEQFF. The full variable domain, completed using reference TRBV28 and TRBJ2-1, is DVKVTQSSRYLVKRTGEKVFLECVQDMDHENMFWYRQDPGLGLRLIYFSYDVKMKEKGDIPEGYSVSREKKERFSLILESASTNQTSMYLCASSYGGTNNEQFFGPGTRLTVL.

The chain is built from TRBV5-4 and TRBJ2-5, with 10 bases identical to TRBD1. Germline values: CDR1 SGHNT, CDR2 YYREEE (reference sequence). After removal of 1 base from V and 3 bases from J, the junction contained 6 bases not matched to a gene. CDR3 length: 16 amino acids. The CDR3 region has the DNA TGTGCCAGCAGCTTGCCGACAGGGGGCGAGGAAGAGACCCAGTACTTC. Protein sequence: CASSLPTGGEEETQYF.

The J gene is TRBJ1-5, the V gene TRBV29-1, with unresolved D. This CDR3 spans 15 amino acids. The ends were cut back, 7 bases at V and 2 bases at J, with 18 bases in the middle. Germline loops: CDR1 SQVTM, CDR2 ANQGSEA. Here the CDR3 DNA reads TGCAGCGCCTCTCACGGACTTCTAGGCAATCAGCCCCAGCATTTT. The encoded protein is CSASHGLLGNQPQHF.

The rearrangement joins TRBV3-1 (or the pseudogene TRBV3-2) to TRBJ2-7; the D gene is possibly TRBD2 (7 bases). V was shortened by 4 bases and J by 2 bases, with 12 bases between the two germline ends. CDR3 length: 14 residues. CDR1 is LGHDT, CDR2 YNNKEL, per germline (reference sequence). This chain's CDR3 is CASSPLGGAYEQYF. The DNA for the CDR3 is TGTGCCAGCAGCCCCCTAGGGGGGGCCTACGAGCAGTACTTC.

The gene calls are TRBV19 and TRBJ1-5, with TRBD1 matching 8 bases. V trimming: 3 bases; J trimming: 3 bases; junction bases outside the gene matches: 4. This CDR3 is 15 amino acids long. Germline V gives CDR1 LNHDA, CDR2 SQIVND (reference sequence). The CDR3 DNA is TGTGCCAGTAGTATTGACAGGGGCGTCAATCAGCCCCAGCATTTT. It is translated as CASSIDRGVNQPQHF.

This chain connects TRBV20-1 to TRBJ2-2; D gene ambiguous. The V gene's germline CDR1 is DFQATT and CDR2 SNEGSKA (reference sequence). V lost 4 bases and J 0 bases, leaving 9 bases between the germline ends. The CDR3 runs 14 residues. This CDR3 is CSAIDITNTGELFF. CDR3 coding DNA: TGCAGTGCTATTGACATTACGAACACCGGGGAGCTGTTTTTT.

The J gene is TRBJ1-3, the V gene TRBV25-1; D is uncertain. The germline V gene has CDR1 MGHDK and CDR2 SYGVNS. V was clipped by 2 bases and J by 0 bases, with 5 bases between them. The CDR3 is 14 residues long. CDR3 loop: CASSELGSGNTIYF. The CDR3 DNA sequence: TGTGCCAGCAGTGAACTTGGCTCTGGAAACACCATATATTTT.

The V and J genes are TRBV18 and TRBJ2-4; D may match TRBD1 or TRBD2 (6 bases each). CDR3 size: 15 residues. The V end lost 4 bases, the J end lost 5 bases, and 15 bases lay between the germline ends. Germline assignment: CDR1 KGHSH and CDR2 LQKENI. As DNA, the CDR3 is TGTGCCAGCTCACGTACAGGGAGGCGGGAAAACATTCAGTACTTC. Translated, it gives CASSRTGRRENIQYF.

V is TRBV19 and J is TRBJ1-6; TRBD1 agrees at 9 bases. V lost 5 bases, J lost 7 bases, and 3 bases stayed unmatched. The CDR3 has 14 amino acids. Germline-derived CDR1 and CDR2 are LNHDA and SQIVND (reference sequence). The CDR3 loop reads CASSADRGNSPLHF. The CDR3 nucleotides are TGTGCCAGTAGTGCGGACAGGGGAAATTCACCCCTCCACTTT.

The V and J genes are TRBV18 and TRBJ2-2; 8 bases match TRBD2. Germline V lookup: CDR1 KGHSH, CDR2 LQKENI. J gave up 3 bases and V 4 bases, and 16 bases lay outside the gene matches. The CDR3 totals 19 residues. The CDR3 loop reads CASSRPPAGGAPDTGELFF. The CDR3 nucleotides read TGTGCCAGCTCACGCCCCCCGGCCGGGGGGGCCCCCGACACCGGGGAGCTGTTTTTT.

This clone was observed a few times. The chain carries TRBV7-9 and TRBJ2-3; TRBD2 aligns across 9 bases. The CDR3 is 16 amino acids. The germline gives CDR1 SEHNR, CDR2 FQNEAQ (reference sequence). V was clipped by 1 base and J by 0 bases; unmatched bases: 2. The CDR3: CASSLGLAASTDTQYF. The CDR3 coding sequence is TGTGCCAGCAGCTTAGGACTAGCGGCAAGCACAGATACGCAGTATTTT.

This clone was counted only a few times. The J gene is TRBJ2-3, the V gene TRBV5-5; D might be TRBD2 (6 bases). The CDR3 runs 15 residues. With 4 bases removed from V and 2 bases from J, the gap between germline ends came to 14 bases. Germline-derived CDR1 and CDR2 are SGHKS and YYEKEE (reference sequence). The CDR3 loop is CASSPGTFFTDTQYF. CDR3 bases: TGTGCCAGCAGCCCCGGGACTTTTTTCACAGATACGCAGTATTTT.

The gene calls are TRBV29-1 and TRBJ1-1; 9 bases map to TRBD1. There are 14 residues in the CDR3. Germline trimming cut 5 bases from V and 10 bases from J; bases unmatched to any gene: 14. The germline CDR1 and CDR2 sequences are SQVTM and ANQGSEA. The DNA for the CDR3 is TGCAGCGTTACTCCCCGGGACAGGGCCTTAGTAGCTTTCTTT. Translated: CSVTPRDRALVAFF.

The chain carries TRBV18 and TRBJ2-7, with D maybe TRBD2 (6 bases). Germline assignment: CDR1 KGHSH and CDR2 LQKENI. This CDR3 contains 15 residues. V was clipped by 1 base and J by 3 bases, with 13 bases between them. CDR3 DNA: TGTGCCAGCTCACCACGAGAAGCGGGCTACTACGAGCAGTACTTC. This gives the protein CASSPREAGYYEQYF. Full variable domain (rest looked up from reference TRBV18 and TRBJ2-7): NAGVMQNPRHLVRRRGQEARLRCSPMKGHSHVYWYRQLPEEGLKFMVYLQKENIIDESGMPKERFSAEFPKEGPSILRIQQVVRGDSAAYFCASSPREAGYYEQYFGPGTRLTVT.

This chain joins TRBV2 and TRBJ1-5; weak D call: TRBD1 (6 bases). Germline V gene data show CDR1 as SNHLY and CDR2 as FYNNEI. Trimming left V 8 bases short and J 5 bases short, with 13 bases between. CDR3 size: 13 residues. The CDR3 bases are TGTGCCAGCGACTCAGGGGAGTATCAGCCCCAGCATTTT. This encodes CASDSGEYQPQHF.

This clone has just one count. This rearrangement joins TRBV6-5 to TRBJ1-1; 9 bases are a match to TRBD1. The CDR3 contains 14 residues. Germline V CDR1 and CDR2: MNHEY, SVGAGI. The V and J ends lost 8 bases and 4 bases, in that order; junction bases with no gene match: 8. CDR3 residues: CASETGGVGTEAFF. CDR3 nucleotide sequence: TGTGCCAGCGAGACAGGGGGGGTAGGCACTGAAGCTTTCTTT.

This clone was detected only a few times. J is TRBJ2-7 and V is TRBV6-2 or TRBV6-3; 10 bases are shared with TRBD1. The germline V gene encodes CDR1 MNHEY and CDR2 SVGEGT. The CDR3 sequence is 13 residues long. V was pared by 4 bases and J by 6 bases, with 3 bases of the junction left unmatched. Here the CDR3 DNA reads TGTGCCAGCAGTTCCGGGACAGGGGTCGAGCAGTACTTC. This gives the protein CASSSGTGVEQYF.

The V call is TRBV27, the J call TRBJ2-7; D remains unclear. CDR3 length: 14 amino acids. Germline CDR1 MNHEY, CDR2 SMNVEV (reference sequence). V was cut by 2 bases and J by 3 bases, with 11 bases left in between. The CDR3 loop is CASSLVRGSYEQYF. The CDR3 nucleotides are TGTGCCAGCAGTTTAGTGAGAGGAAGCTACGAGCAGTACTTC.

V usage is TRBV28 and J usage is TRBJ2-2, with 10 bases aligning to TRBD2. CDR3 length equals 17 residues. Germline CDR1 is MDHEN and CDR2 is SYDVKM. V shed 2 bases and J 4 bases; nucleotides not matched to a gene: 7. The CDR3 region is CASSLAGLAEVTGELFF. CDR3 bases: TGTGCCAGCAGTTTAGCCGGACTAGCGGAAGTCACCGGGGAGCTGTTTTTT.

This clone was observed a single time. This sequence joins TRBV9 and TRBJ2-3; 9 nucleotides line up with TRBD1. Unmatched junction bases numbered 7, after V lost 2 bases and J lost 3 bases. Germline-derived CDR1 and CDR2 are SGDLS and YYNGEE. This CDR3 region has 16 residues. The CDR3 DNA reads as TGTGCCAGCAGCGTCCTGGGACAGGGAGGAACAGATACGCAGTATTTT. It codes for CASSVLGQGGTDTQYF. Complete variable domain (other parts from reference TRBV9 and TRBJ2-3): DSGVTQTPKHLITATGQRVTLRCSPRSGDLSVYWYQQSLDQGLQFLIQYYNGEERAKGNILERFSAQQFPDLHSELNLSSLELGDSALYFCASSVLGQGGTDTQYFGPGTRLTVL.

This sequence joins TRBV7-3 and TRBJ1-6; D unresolved. Trimming left V 4 bases short and J 8 bases short, with 9 bases between. CDR1 is SGHTA and CDR2 is FQGTGA in the germline V gene. CDR3 length: 13 amino acids. In DNA, the CDR3 is TGTGCCAGCAGCTCAACAAGGGATTCACCCCTCCACTTT. Translated, it gives CASSSTRDSPLHF.

V usage is TRBV5-1 and J usage is TRBJ2-5, with a tentative D call TRBD1 (6 bases). V was clipped by 0 bases and J by 1 base, with 10 bases between them. The CDR3 is 15 residues long. Germline assignment: CDR1 SGHRS and CDR2 YFSETQ. DNA of the CDR3: TGCGCCAGCAGCTTGGCAGGGGTAATCCAAGAGACCCAGTACTTC. It specifies CASSLAGVIQETQYF.

This clone was observed once. The V gene is TRBV19, the J gene TRBJ1-2, with D uncertain. The V gene lost 0 bases and the J gene lost 3 bases, with 8 bases spanning the gap. From germline, CDR1 is LNHDA and CDR2 SQIVND (reference sequence). The CDR3 contains 14 residues. In nucleotides, the CDR3 is TGTGCCAGTAGTATAGAAGGCGGATACTATGGCTACACCTTC. Residues: CASSIEGGYYGYTF.

V and J are TRBV28 and TRBJ2-2; no firm D call. V lost 8 bases to trimming and J lost 2 bases, with 9 bases between them. The length of the CDR3 is 13 residues. Germline loops: CDR1 MDHEN, CDR2 SYDVKM. The CDR3, as DNA: TGTGCCAGCGCGAAGGGAAACACCGGGGAGCTGTTTTTT. It translates to CASAKGNTGELFF. Variable domain in full (rest from reference TRBV28 and TRBJ2-2): DVKVTQSSRYLVKRTGEKVFLECVQDMDHENMFWYRQDPGLGLRLIYFSYDVKMKEKGDIPEGYSVSREKKERFSLILESASTNQTSMYLCASAKGNTGELFFGEGSRLTVL.

The V and J genes are TRBV5-4 and TRBJ2-3; the match to TRBD2 covers 15 bases. V dropped 4 bases and J dropped 5; count of bases not matched to a gene: 14. CDR3 length equals 19 residues. Germline lookup yields CDR1 SGHNT and CDR2 YYREEE (reference sequence). The CDR3 coding sequence is TGTGCCAGCAGCCCTGTGGCGGGACTAGCGGGAGGTCGGGGAGATACGCAGTATTTT. It codes for CASSPVAGLAGGRGDTQYF.

The chain couples TRBV30 to TRBJ1-2; 7 nucleotides line up with TRBD1. Germline V gene sequence: CDR1 GTSNPN, CDR2 SVGIG (reference sequence). The CDR3 is made up of 13 amino acids. The V and J ends lost 8 bases and 1 base, in that order; junction bases with no gene match: 7. CDR3 amino acids: CAQKGQFNYGYTF. The CDR3 bases are TGTGCCCAAAAGGGACAGTTTAACTATGGCTACACCTTC.

This sequence joins TRBV10-3 and TRBJ2-7, with 10 bases fitting TRBD2. The germline V gene encodes CDR1 ENHRY and CDR2 SYGVKD. V trimming: 4 bases; J trimming: 3 bases; junction bases outside the gene matches: 9. The CDR3 totals 16 residues. This CDR3 is CAISGGASGSVYEQYF. The CDR3 coding sequence is TGTGCCATCAGTGGGGGGGCTAGCGGGAGTGTCTACGAGCAGTACTTC.